The 26 T cell receptor beta chains below were found in one sample sequenced in a study of blood T cell repertoires in COVID-19. TCRdb's table, derived via immunoSEQ multiplex PCR, lists solely in-frame clones and lacks some. Of tens of thousands of clones in the sample, approximately 77% were seen once. Sequencing used peripheral blood. Receptors originate from a man older than 75 with active or convalescent COVID-19.

The gene calls are TRBV7-9 and TRBJ2-7; D tentatively reads TRBD1 or TRBD2 (5 bases each). Trimming removed 10 bases at V and 3 bases at J, with 22 bases between. Germline V gene sequence: CDR1 SEHNR, CDR2 FQNEAQ (reference sequence). The CDR3 is made up of 15 amino acids. CDR3 nucleotide sequence: TGTGCCATCACGGGGCGTCCGCTTAATAACTACGAGCAGTACTTC. Amino acids: CAITGRPLNNYEQYF.

This clone occurred a few times. J is TRBJ1-2 and V is TRBV7-2, with 7 bases lining up with TRBD1. Germline-derived CDR1 and CDR2 are SGHTA and FQGNSA. This CDR3 spans 14 amino acids. The J segment lost 4 bases and the V segment lost 3 bases, leaving 5 bases of the junction unmatched. The CDR3 nucleotides are TGTGCCAGCAGCTTGCCAGGGGGATCCTATGGCTACACCTTC. Translated, it gives CASSLPGGSYGYTF.

The chain recombines TRBV11-2 with TRBJ1-1; 8 nucleotides line up with TRBD1. CDR1 and CDR2 from the germline V gene are SGHAT and FQNNGV. V was pared by 1 base and J by 11 bases, with 6 bases of the junction left unmatched. The CDR3 is 13 amino acids. The CDR3 sequence: CASSLGDRLSAFF. CDR3 nucleotide sequence: TGTGCCAGCAGCTTAGGGGACAGGTTAAGCGCTTTCTTT.

The J gene is TRBJ1-4, the V gene TRBV3-1 (or the pseudogene TRBV3-2), with a possible D match to TRBD1 (5 bases). Trimming stripped 4 bases from V and 5 bases from J, with 14 bases between. Germline CDR1 reads LGHDT; CDR2 reads YNNKEL (reference sequence). The CDR3 extends over 15 amino acids. The CDR3 bases are TGTGCCAGCAGCCCCCCGGGACGGGAGAATGAAAAACTGTTTTTT. This gives the protein CASSPPGRENEKLFF.

V usage is TRBV28 and J usage is TRBJ2-5; tentatively, D is TRBD2 (6 bases). V lost 6 bases, J lost 2 bases, and 19 bases lay in between. In germline, CDR1 is MDHEN, CDR2 SYDVKM. The length of the CDR3 is 16 residues. CDR3 sequence reads: CASSFVHSGEQETQYF. The CDR3 region has the DNA TGTGCCAGCAGCTTTGTGCATAGCGGAGAACAAGAGACCCAGTACTTC.

The chain has TRBV27 and TRBJ2-7, with D possibly matching TRBD2 (6 bases). Germline-derived CDR1 and CDR2 are MNHEY and SMNVEV (reference sequence). The CDR3 runs to 17 residues. Trimming removed 2 bases from V and 4 bases from J, with 21 bases in between. The CDR3 sequence is CASSLGRGLGYGYEQYF. The CDR3 DNA is TGTGCCAGCAGTTTAGGGCGGGGCTTGGGATACGGATACGAGCAGTACTTC.

The chain uses TRBV28 and TRBJ1-2; D gene uncertain. The germline V gene encodes CDR1 MDHEN and CDR2 SYDVKM. The CDR3 spans 12 residues. V was trimmed by 2 bases and J by 5 bases, leaving 6 bases between them. CDR3 DNA sequence: TGTGCCAGCAGTTTACCCAAATATGGCTACACCTTC. It specifies CASSLPKYGYTF.

V gene TRBV4-3 combines with J gene TRBJ2-1, with D possibly TRBD2 on 6 matching bases. The germline V gene encodes CDR1 LGHNA and CDR2 YSLEER. V was pared by 4 bases and J by 2 bases, with 12 bases between. The CDR3 is 15 amino acids. As DNA, the CDR3 is TGCGCCAGCAGCCCCGGTAGCGGTCCCTACAATGAGCAGTTCTTC. It yields the protein CASSPGSGPYNEQFF.

This clone occurred once. The chain has TRBV7-6 and TRBJ1-1, with 8 bases that match TRBD1. Germline V gives CDR1 SGHVS, CDR2 FNYEAQ. The trim removed 0 bases at V and 3 bases at J, leaving 3 bases unmatched. The CDR3 covers 15 residues. The CDR3 protein is CASSLADRAYTEAFF. CDR3 in DNA: TGTGCCAGCAGCTTAGCGGACAGGGCTTACACTGAAGCTTTCTTT. Filled out from reference TRBV7-6 and TRBJ1-1, the complete variable domain reads GAGVSQSPRYKVTKRGQDVALRCDPISGHVSLYWYRQALGQGPEFLTYFNYEAQQDKSGLPNDRFSAERPEGSISTLTIQRTEQRDSAMYRCASSLADRAYTEAFFGQGTRLTVV.

The chain has TRBV9 and TRBJ2-7; possibly TRBD2 for D (5 bases). The germline CDR1 and CDR2 sequences are SGDLS and YYNGEE. V was clipped by 4 bases and J by 0 bases, with 11 bases between them. The CDR3 runs 14 residues. CDR3 sequence (DNA): TGTGCCAGCAGCCCCCGAGGGAGCTCCTACGAGCAGTACTTC. It translates to CASSPRGSSYEQYF.

J is TRBJ2-2 and V is TRBV4-2; 8 nucleotides agree with TRBD1. The V segment lost 0 bases and the J segment 6 bases; nucleotides outside the gene matches: 3. The CDR3 consists of 15 residues. Germline V gene lookup returns CDR1 LGHNA and CDR2 YNFKEQ. CDR3: CASSQEGQGSGELFF. CDR3 nucleotides: TGTGCCAGCAGCCAAGAAGGACAGGGATCCGGGGAGCTGTTTTTT.

This clone came up a few times. The V gene is TRBV4-1, the J gene TRBJ2-7; TRBD1 matches at 7 bases. The germline V gene has CDR1 MGHRA and CDR2 YSYEKL. The CDR3 has 15 amino acids. With 0 bases clipped from V and 8 bases from J, the junction kept 10 bases outside the gene matches. The CDR3 DNA reads TGCGCCAGCAGCCAAGAACCCGACAGGGTGCCTAAGCAGTACTTC. Translation gives CASSQEPDRVPKQYF.

This clone was recorded only once. V gene TRBV11-2 combines with J gene TRBJ2-7; the D gene is possibly TRBD2 (6 bases). The CDR3 has 12 amino acids. V lost 5 bases and J lost 5, with 10 bases in between. The germline gives CDR1 SGHAT, CDR2 FQNNGV. The CDR3 nucleotides are TGTGCCAGCAGCGGACGGGGGAACGAGCAGTACTTC. Translation gives CASSGRGNEQYF.

The chain carries TRBV7-2 and TRBJ2-7, with 9 bases lining up with TRBD2. Germline values: CDR1 SGHTA, CDR2 FQGNSA. V lost 3 bases and J lost 6; bases outside the gene matches: 9. The CDR3 loop spans 15 amino acids. The CDR3 is CASSFTSGPYSEQYF. As DNA, the CDR3 is TGTGCCAGCAGCTTCACTAGCGGGCCCTATTCCGAGCAGTACTTC. The entire variable domain, with the rest obtained from reference TRBV7-2 and TRBJ2-7, is as follows: GAGVSQSPSNKVTEKGKDVELRCDPISGHTALYWYRQSLGQGLEFLIYFQGNSAPDKSGLPSDRFSAERTGGSVSTLTIQRTQQEDSAVYLCASSFTSGPYSEQYFGPGTRLTVT.

This clone was counted only a few times. This chain links TRBV5-8 with TRBJ2-5; 12 bases are shared with TRBD2. Looked up from germline, CDR1 is SGHTS and CDR2 is YDEGEE. The CDR3 is 17 residues long. V dropped 0 bases and J dropped 5; count of bases not matched to a gene: 8. The CDR3 sequence: CASSLGLAGGPSETQYF. CDR3 bases: TGTGCCAGCAGCTTGGGCCTAGCGGGAGGGCCGTCCGAGACCCAGTACTTC.

This chain links TRBV5-1 with TRBJ2-1; the D gene is possibly TRBD2 (5 bases). V was shortened by 2 bases and J by 1 base, with 10 bases between the two germline ends. Germline assignment: CDR1 SGHRS and CDR2 YFSETQ. This CDR3 comprises 15 residues. The CDR3 region has the DNA TGCGCCAGCAGCTTTGAGGGCCTATCCTACAATGAGCAGTTCTTC. Translation gives CASSFEGLSYNEQFF.

V and J are TRBV6-1 and TRBJ1-2; D is possibly TRBD1 (5 bases). CDR3 length: 16 amino acids. Germline V gives CDR1 MNHNS, CDR2 SASEGT. The V gene lost 4 bases and the J gene lost 5 bases, with 20 bases spanning the gap. CDR3 loop: CASSAGPGRGVYGYTF. For the CDR3, the DNA is TGTGCCAGCAGTGCCGGGCCGGGACGGGGGGTTTATGGCTACACCTTC.

CDR3 residues: CASNVPGGHAEAFF. CDR3 nucleotide sequence: TGTGCCAGCAACGTACCGGGGGGGCACGCTGAAGCTTTCTTT. V is TRBV6-5 and J is TRBJ1-1, with D maybe TRBD1 (6 bases). V was pared by 7 bases and J by 6 bases, with 18 bases between. Germline V gives CDR1 MNHEY, CDR2 SVGAGI. The CDR3 runs to 14 residues.

This chain links TRBV7-3 with TRBJ2-5; 9 nucleotides match TRBD2. Trimming at V came to 1 base and at J to 5 bases, leaving 5 bases not matched to a gene. The CDR3 contains 15 residues. The germline V gene encodes CDR1 SGHTA and CDR2 FQGTGA. In DNA form, the CDR3 reads TGTGCCAGCAGCTTAATAGCGGGGGACTTGGAGACCCAGTACTTC. Protein sequence: CASSLIAGDLETQYF.

The chain links TRBV11-1 to TRBJ1-2; D is ambiguous. Germline assignment: CDR1 SGHAT and CDR2 FQDESV (reference sequence). V gave up 3 bases and J gave up 0 bases, with 14 bases separating them. The CDR3 covers 16 residues. The CDR3 region has the DNA TGTGCCAGCAGCTTCCGCGGTGGAAAAGCTAACTATGGCTACACCTTC. Protein sequence: CASSFRGGKANYGYTF.

This chain uses TRBV3-1 (or the pseudogene TRBV3-2) with TRBJ1-2; weak D call: TRBD1 (5 bases). CDR3 length: 15 amino acids. CDR1 and CDR2 (germline): LGHDT, YNNKEL (reference sequence). With 0 bases removed from V and 0 bases from J, the gap between germline ends came to 8 bases. CDR3 loop: CASSQEARANYGYTF. The CDR3 DNA reads as TGTGCCAGCAGCCAAGAAGCCAGGGCTAACTATGGCTACACCTTC.

A single count supports this clone. V gene TRBV7-2 combines with J gene TRBJ1-2, with 7 bases matching TRBD1. Germline assignment: CDR1 SGHTA and CDR2 FQGNSA. V was clipped by 1 base and J by 8 bases; unmatched bases: 10. The CDR3 consists of 15 residues. CDR3 loop: CASSLVARQGAGYTF. In DNA form, the CDR3 reads TGTGCCAGCAGCTTAGTAGCCCGACAGGGTGCCGGCTACACCTTC.

This clone has more than one count but fewer than ten. The chain uses TRBV3-1 (or the pseudogene TRBV3-2) and TRBJ1-2, with a possible D match to TRBD1 (5 bases). Germline assignment: CDR1 LGHDT and CDR2 YNNKEL (reference sequence). The CDR3 is 13 residues long. V was cut by 3 bases and J by 4 bases, with 9 bases left in between. The CDR3 region is CASSHRVGYGYTF. As DNA, the CDR3 is TGTGCCAGCAGCCACAGGGTTGGCTATGGCTACACCTTC.

This chain links TRBV7-9 with TRBJ2-7, with 10 bases identical to TRBD1. Losses at the gene ends were 5 bases for V and 4 bases for J; bases not matched to a gene: 2. From germline, CDR1 is SEHNR and CDR2 FQNEAQ (reference sequence). The CDR3 is 13 amino acids. Here the CDR3 reads CASSPGQGYEQYF. CDR3 coding DNA: TGTGCCAGCAGCCCGGGACAGGGGTACGAGCAGTACTTC.

The rearrangement joins TRBV5-6 to TRBJ1-2; TRBD1 is a possible D gene (5 bases). Per germline, CDR1 SGHDT and CDR2 YYEEEE. Deletions cut 1 base from V and 5 bases from J, with 21 bases between. The CDR3 runs 17 residues. CDR3: CASSLLGVGPFRYGYTF. Here the CDR3 DNA reads TGTGCCAGCAGCTTGCTAGGGGTTGGCCCCTTTAGGTATGGCTACACCTTC.

The chain carries TRBV7-6 and TRBJ2-1, with TRBD2 as a possible D gene (5 bases). The germline CDR1 and CDR2 sequences are SGHVS and FNYEAQ. The CDR3 sequence is 15 residues long. The ends were cut back, 1 base at V and 7 bases at J, with 14 bases in the middle. The chain's CDR3 is CASSLVPTTENEQFF. As DNA, the CDR3 is TGTGCCAGCAGCTTAGTACCGACTACAGAAAATGAGCAGTTCTTC. The entire variable domain, with the rest obtained from reference TRBV7-6 and TRBJ2-1, is as follows: GAGVSQSPRYKVTKRGQDVALRCDPISGHVSLYWYRQALGQGPEFLTYFNYEAQQDKSGLPNDRFSAERPEGSISTLTIQRTEQRDSAMYRCASSLVPTTENEQFFGPGTRLTVL.